What follows are 6 T cell receptor beta chains derived from one specimen sequenced in a study of blood T cells in healthy people across ages. A sample-barcoded 5' primer and a J-beta primer mix were used in a second PCR of roughly 7 to 11 cycles. TCRdb reanalysed the 5' RACE reads using MiXCR and keeps one entry per CDR3 protein. The sample lists fewer than 1,200,000 distinct CDR3 sequences, 20% to 25% occurring once. A further study also used this sample, focusing on T cells of mothers and their children.

Material for sequencing was blood. The source of these receptors is a girl aged 2 to 10 in good health.

A few counts support this clonotype. V is TRBV9 and J is TRBJ2-5; D possibly matches TRBD1 or TRBD2 (6 bases each). The CDR3 is 14 amino acids. V lost 3 bases and J 5 bases, leaving 14 bases between the germline ends. CDR1 SGDLS and CDR2 YYNGEE come from the germline V gene. The CDR3 coding sequence is TGTGCCAGCAGCGAGGGGGGCGATAAGGAGACCCAGTACTTC. It codes for CASSEGGDKETQYF. The variable domain in full, with the rest retrieved from reference TRBV9 and TRBJ2-5, is DSGVTQTPKHLITATGQRVTLRCSPRSGDLSVYWYQQSLDQGLQFLIQYYNGEERAKGNILERFSAQQFPDLHSELNLSSLELGDSALYFCASSEGGDKETQYFGPGTRLLVL.

In this sample, this clonotype turned up a few times. The V gene is TRBV5-1, the J gene TRBJ1-1; D is uncertain. This CDR3 has 15 residues. In germline, CDR1 is SGHRS, CDR2 YFSETQ. V shed 0 bases and J shed 0 bases, with 9 bases lying between them. CDR3 coding DNA: TGCGCCAGCAGCTTGGTTGGAGTTCTGAACACTGAAGCTTTCTTT. It encodes CASSLVGVLNTEAFF.

This clonotype was seen a handful of times. The chain links TRBV7-2 to TRBJ1-1; D may be TRBD1 (5 bases). The CDR3 spans 11 residues. Germline-derived CDR1 and CDR2 are SGHTA and FQGNSA. Trimming left V 6 bases short and J 8 bases short, with 10 bases between. CDR3 in amino acids: CASRRNREAFF. The CDR3 nucleotides are TGTGCCAGCAGACGGAACAGGGAAGCTTTCTTT.

This clonotype has a handful of counts. The rearrangement joins TRBV12-3 or TRBV12-4 to TRBJ2-3; the match to TRBD1 covers 11 bases. The V gene end was trimmed by 4 bases and the J gene end by 5 bases; junction bases not matched to a gene: 8. The CDR3 spans 16 residues. The DNA of the CDR3 is TGTGCCAGCAGTTCCCGGGACAGGGGGTTGGGAGATACGCAGTATTTT. Its translation: CASSSRDRGLGDTQYF.

The rearrangement uses TRBV29-1 and TRBJ1-1, with TRBD1 identical over 8 bases. Germline lookup yields CDR1 SQVTM and CDR2 ANQGSEA. This CDR3 is 14 amino acids long. The J segment lost 6 bases and the V segment lost 5 bases, leaving 11 bases of the junction unmatched. This CDR3 is CSVPEMRTGPEAFF. CDR3 nucleotides: TGCAGCGTTCCAGAGATGAGGACAGGGCCTGAAGCTTTCTTT. Filled out from reference TRBV29-1 and TRBJ1-1, the complete variable domain reads SAVISQKPSRDICQRGTSLTIQCQVDSQVTMMFWYRQQPGQSLTLIATANQGSEATYESGFVIDKFPISRPNLTFSTLTVSNMSPEDSSIYLCSVPEMRTGPEAFFGQGTRLTVV.

Details on this clonotype: The junction differs from germline at one of its ends, possibly a read error. The gene calls are TRBV12-3 or TRBV12-4 and TRBJ2-1; no reliable D call. This CDR3 is 13 amino acids long. The CDR3 spells CASTRPDNNEQFF. DNA of the CDR3: TGTGCTAGCACCCGCCCAGATAACAATGAGCAGTTCTTC.